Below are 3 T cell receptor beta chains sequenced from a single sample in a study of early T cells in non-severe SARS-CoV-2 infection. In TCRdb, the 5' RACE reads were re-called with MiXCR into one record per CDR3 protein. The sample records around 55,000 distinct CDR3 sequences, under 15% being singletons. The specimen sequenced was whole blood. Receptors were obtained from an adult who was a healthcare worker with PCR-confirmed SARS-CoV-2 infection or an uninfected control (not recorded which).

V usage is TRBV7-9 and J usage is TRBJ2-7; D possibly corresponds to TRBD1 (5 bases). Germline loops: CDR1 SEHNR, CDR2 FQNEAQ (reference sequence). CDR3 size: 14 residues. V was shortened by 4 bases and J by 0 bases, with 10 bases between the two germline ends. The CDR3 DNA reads TGTGCCAGCAGCTCATTTGACAGCTCCTACGAGCAGTACTTC. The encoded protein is CASSSFDSSYEQYF. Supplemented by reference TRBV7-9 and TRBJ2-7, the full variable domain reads DTGVSQNPRHKITKRGQNVTFRCDPISEHNRLYWYRQTLGQGPEFLTYFQNEAQLEKSRLLSDRFSAERPKGSFSTLEIQRTEQGDSAMYLCASSSFDSSYEQYFGPGTRLTVT.

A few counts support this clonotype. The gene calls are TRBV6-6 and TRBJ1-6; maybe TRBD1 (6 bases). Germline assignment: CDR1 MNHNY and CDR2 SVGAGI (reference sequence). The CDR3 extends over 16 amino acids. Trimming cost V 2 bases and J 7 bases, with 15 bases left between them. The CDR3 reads CASSYDDRWANSPLHF. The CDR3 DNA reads TGTGCCAGCAGTTACGACGACAGGTGGGCCAATTCACCCCTCCACTTT.

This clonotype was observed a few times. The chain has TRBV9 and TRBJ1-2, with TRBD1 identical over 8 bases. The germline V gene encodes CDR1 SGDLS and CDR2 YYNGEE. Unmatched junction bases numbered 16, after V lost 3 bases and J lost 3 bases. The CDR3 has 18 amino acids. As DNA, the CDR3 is TGTGCCAGCAGCGCAAGAGGTTCCGGGACAGGATTCGACTATGGCTACACCTTC. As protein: CASSARGSGTGFDYGYTF. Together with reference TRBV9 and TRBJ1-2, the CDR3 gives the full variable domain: DSGVTQTPKHLITATGQRVTLRCSPRSGDLSVYWYQQSLDQGLQFLIQYYNGEERAKGNILERFSAQQFPDLHSELNLSSLELGDSALYFCASSARGSGTGFDYGYTFGSGTRLTVV.